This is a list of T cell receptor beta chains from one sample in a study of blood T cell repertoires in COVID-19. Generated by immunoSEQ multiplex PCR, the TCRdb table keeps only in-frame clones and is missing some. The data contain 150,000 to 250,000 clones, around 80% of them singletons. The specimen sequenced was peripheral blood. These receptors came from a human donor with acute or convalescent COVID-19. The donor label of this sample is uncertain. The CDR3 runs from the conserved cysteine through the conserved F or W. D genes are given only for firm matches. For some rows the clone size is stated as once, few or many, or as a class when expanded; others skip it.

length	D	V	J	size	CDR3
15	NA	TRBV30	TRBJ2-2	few	CAWSGRRGGTGELFF
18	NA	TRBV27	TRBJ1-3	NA	CASSSPYSLRVSGNTIYF
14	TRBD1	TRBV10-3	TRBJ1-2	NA	CAISDGQGRYGYTF
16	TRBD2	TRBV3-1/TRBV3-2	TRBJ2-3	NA	CASSHRLAGSTDTQYF
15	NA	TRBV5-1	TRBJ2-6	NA	CASSFAGTGANVLTF
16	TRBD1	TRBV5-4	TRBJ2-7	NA	CASSLGGTGASYEQYF
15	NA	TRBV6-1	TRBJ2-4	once	CASSEAGTQKNIQYF
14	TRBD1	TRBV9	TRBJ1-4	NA	CASSAGTANEKLFF
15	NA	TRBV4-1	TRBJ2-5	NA	CASSQEVVRQETQYF
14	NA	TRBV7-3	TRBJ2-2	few	CASSPQERAGELFF
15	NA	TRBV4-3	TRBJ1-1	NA	CASSQVGQGYTEAFF
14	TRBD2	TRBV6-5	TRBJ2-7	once	CASTPGTSIHEQYF
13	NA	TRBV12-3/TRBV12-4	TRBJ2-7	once	CASSLGSYYEQYF
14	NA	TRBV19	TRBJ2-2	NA	CASIRQGSTGELFF
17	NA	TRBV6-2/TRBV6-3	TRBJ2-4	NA	CASSPQDSLNDKNIQYF
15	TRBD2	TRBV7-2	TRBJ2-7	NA	CASSLGLAGFDEQYF
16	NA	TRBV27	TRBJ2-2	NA	CASSLSVLYSTGELFF
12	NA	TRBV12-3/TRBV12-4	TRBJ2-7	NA	CASTQTPGEQYF
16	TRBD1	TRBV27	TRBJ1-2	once	CASSPLPRQGGYGYTF
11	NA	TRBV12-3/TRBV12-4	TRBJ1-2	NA	CASSSHYGYTF
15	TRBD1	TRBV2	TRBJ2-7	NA	CASTSQTGAAYEQYF
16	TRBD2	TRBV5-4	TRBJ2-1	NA	CASSFLAGGGADEQFF
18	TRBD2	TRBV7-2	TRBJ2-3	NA	CASSKGASGFTSTDTQYF
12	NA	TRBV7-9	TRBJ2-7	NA	CASSLTGYEQYF
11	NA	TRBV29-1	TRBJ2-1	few	CSVDRANEQFF
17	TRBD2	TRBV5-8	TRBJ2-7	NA	CASSLGASGRIDYEQYF
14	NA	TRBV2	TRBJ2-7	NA	CASSYSYLSYEQYF
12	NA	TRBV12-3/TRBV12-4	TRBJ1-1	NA	CASSPSGTEAFF
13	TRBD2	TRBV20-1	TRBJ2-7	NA	CSASLAETYEQYF
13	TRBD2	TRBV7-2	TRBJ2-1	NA	CASRFPGGNEQFF
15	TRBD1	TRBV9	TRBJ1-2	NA	CASSLRTGGNYGYTF
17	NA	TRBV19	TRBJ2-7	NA	CASSIRASTVGLYEQYF
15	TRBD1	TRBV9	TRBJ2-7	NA	CASSAMTGPMDEQYF
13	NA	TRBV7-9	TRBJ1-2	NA	CASSLSGQTGYTF
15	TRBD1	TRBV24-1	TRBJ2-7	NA	CATSDTGTGIGEQYF
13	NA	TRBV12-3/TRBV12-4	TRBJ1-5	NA	CASSFGLSQPQHF
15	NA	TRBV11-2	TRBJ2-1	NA	CASSLGGVSYNEQFF
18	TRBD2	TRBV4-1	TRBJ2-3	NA	CASSQDLGTSGSTDTQYF
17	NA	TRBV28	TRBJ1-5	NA	CASSFSGTWRFNQPQHF
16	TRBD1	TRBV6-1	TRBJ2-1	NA	CASSKGPGTGGNEQFF